This T cell receptor (beta chain) was retrieved from a study of identical twins (dated by TCRdb to about 2016). In terms of the full investigation: To test whether fetal clonotypes persist, the study used deep sequencing on TCR alpha and beta repertoires from monozygotic twins, unrelated adults of various ages, and cord blood. To rule out contamination, the twin experiments were replicated at different times with different library preparation protocols.

Every donor was a healthy Caucasian. The twin cohort comprised three pairs of female monozygotic twins, all aged about 18 to 29 years. Positive isolation kits from Invitrogen were used to isolate CD4+ and CD8+ T cell populations. Including cysteine and phenylalanine, the CDR3 has 14 amino acids. Kept here is only the CDR3 DNA, which spans 42 bases and is read in frame from base 1. The CDR1 and CDR2 encoded by the germline V gene are SGDLS and YYNGEE. The junction shows trimming of 1 base on V and 1 base on J, plus 9 bases between the germline ends. The receptor library was made with 5' RACE. These reads were obtained on an Illumina HiSeq 2000. Template switching introduced a universal primer binding site; the final cDNA contained a unique molecular identifier, enabling accurate counting of TCR cDNA molecules. First-strand cDNA for TCR alpha and beta chains was synthesized from specific primers in the conserved constant-segment region. Each cDNA library was double barcoded, with a SMART-Mk sample barcode plus Illumina barcodes, to control for contamination. TruSeq adapter sequences and Illumina sample barcodes were added in two successive PCR steps. TCR alpha and beta cDNA libraries were sequenced on the Illumina HiSeq platform with custom primers. Turning to the authors' computational methods: MiGEC processed the raw reads to extract unique molecular identifiers, while MiXCR was used to determine the CDR3 positions. For each individual, recombination models were inferred using an EM algorithm with the repgenHMM and IGoR tools. Shared clonotypes were analyzed with the tcR package in R, and sharing was normalized by the product of cloneset sizes. Out-of-frame nonproductive sequences were analyzed to study raw recombination free of thymic and clonal selection effects. TCRdb itself trimmed the public reads at Q25 with fastp, ran MiXCR and retained productive beta chains. Here each entry gathers all rows of one CDR3 protein and keeps the most common genes and DNA. These V and J calls originate from TCRdb's pipeline instead of the authors' own analysis. The sample table records a few hundred thousand distinct CDR3 sequences; around 24% of these occur just once. The ten most abundant clones make up about 3% of the sample.

This clonotype showed up many times. There is no known antigen for this receptor. The input lacks base qualities; no much larger clone sits a single base away. General findings and caveats noted by the study authors: Conclusions relied on cross-sectional statistical analysis, since the same donors could not be followed over many years. Abundant cord blood beta clonotypes carried fewer insertions; young adult naive repertoires showed a weaker similar trend, while memory repertoires showed none. Recombination models systematically underestimated out-of-frame TCR alpha sharing in monozygotic twins but agreed with sharing between unrelated individuals. Compared with coincidental sharing between unrelated individuals, out-of-frame TCR alpha sequences shared between twins had an excess of sequences with low generation probability. Zero-insertion analyses could be partly confounded by invariant T cells such as MAIT and iNKT, although diverse VJ usage argued against such confounding for most clonotypes. The excess sharing between twins in beta out-of-frame sequences was weaker because fewer shared sequences reduced the signal-to-noise ratio.

These data also featured in a second study, about T cells expressing NK-cell markers. Per that second paper: In sorted CD3+CD56+NKG2C+, CD3+CD56+NKG2C- and CD3+CD56-NKG2C+ T-cell subsets from eight donors, TCR beta-chain repertoires were profiled. Of the eight sequenced donors, seven were found to be HCMV-seropositive and one was found to be HCMV-seronegative. In several experiments an anti-gammadeltaTCR antibody was added to restrict sorting to alphabetaTCR-expressing T cells. In six donors, the dominant CD3+CD56+NKG2C+ clonotypes were among the top 10 CD8+ clonotypes and accounted for about 1.0-7.5% of CD8+ T cells. Those dominant clonotypes were again the most abundant among CD3+CD56-NKG2C+ cells in a few donors, at 28.3-60.1%. Whether the expanded NKG2C-expressing T cell clones were specific for HCMV antigens remained unclear. All eight donors whose samples were sequenced were randomly selected healthy volunteers, three of them men and five women. To determine HCMV serostatus, a commercial ELISA kit was used to detect HCMV-specific IgG in serum. MIGEC handled demultiplexing of the reads and grouping by UMI, while MiTCR was used to assemble and quantify clonotypes. To exclude erroneous sequences, only TCR cDNA sequences supported by at least two reads were retained. Downstream repertoire analysis used the tcR package, and clonotypes were matched across fractions by CDR3 nucleotide sequence plus V segment. VDJmatch was used to annotate antigen specificity against VDJdb, with one amino acid substitution allowed in CDR3.

The chain couples TRBV9 to TRBJ2-7, with no confident D gene call. The receptor was derived from a woman between 18 and 30 years old in good health. Source material: CD4+ T cells sorted from blood. The DNA sequence is given as TGTGCCAGCAGCGTAAATCTATTTTCCTACGAGCAGTACTTC. It encodes CASSVNLFSYEQYF. This CDR3, with the reference TRBV9 and TRBJ2-7 proteins standing in past its ends, gives the full variable domain DSGVTQTPKHLITATGQRVTLRCSPRSGDLSVYWYQQSLDQGLQFLIQYYNGEERAKGNILERFSAQQFPDLHSELNLSSLELGDSALYFCASSVNLFSYEQYFGPGTRLTVT.